A selection of T cell receptor beta chains follows, all from one sample in a study of blood T cell repertoires in COVID-19. Repertoires were generated with immunoSEQ multiplex PCR, while TCRdb's copy carries only in-frame clones and drops some. The table records some 170,000 clones, roughly 76% of them present only once. The sample was peripheral blood. Receptor source: a woman aged 45-65 years with active or convalescent COVID-19. Both conserved end residues are part of each CDR3. A D gene is named only where the DNA matches it firmly. Clone size appears in some rows only: once, few, many, or a class for an expanded clone.

TRBV6-6,few,TRBJ1-2,TRBD1,TGTGCCAGCAGTGGAAGGGACAGGGCTCCTGGCTACACCTTC,CASSGRDRAPGYTF
TRBV5-1,once,TRBJ1-1,.,TGCGCCAGCAGCATTGGGGGGGCTTGGAAGAACACTGAAGCTTTCTTT,CASSIGGAWKNTEAFF
TRBV27,.,TRBJ2-6,.,TGTGCCAGCAGTTTCGGACAGTGGAGCTCTGGGGCCAACGTCCTGACTTTC,CASSFGQWSSGANVLTF
TRBV6-2/TRBV6-3,.,TRBJ2-2,TRBD2,TGTGCCAGCAGTGATGGACTAGCGGGACCCGACGGGGAGCTGTTTTTT,CASSDGLAGPDGELFF
TRBV7-9,.,TRBJ2-1,.,TGTGCCAGCAGCCTGACTAGTAATGAGCAGTTCTTC,CASSLTSNEQFF
TRBV3-1/TRBV3-2,once,TRBJ1-2,TRBD1,TGTGCCAGCAGCCTTGGGGGGGCCAGGGGGCTTGGCTACACCTTC,CASSLGGARGLGYTF
TRBV2,.,TRBJ2-2,TRBD2,TGTGCCAGCAGGGTTCCGGGACGGGGGGTCCGGCCCGGGGAGCTGTTTTTT,CASRVPGRGVRPGELFF
TRBV7-2,.,TRBJ2-7,TRBD2,TGTGCCAGCAGCATGACTAGCGGGAGGGGCGAGCAGTACTTC,CASSMTSGRGEQYF
TRBV5-1,.,TRBJ1-5,.,TGCGCCAGCAGCTTGGGCGGGAGCAATCAGCCCCAGCATTTT,CASSLGGSNQPQHF
TRBV4-2,.,TRBJ2-5,TRBD2,TGTGCCAGCAGCCAAGATCCCCTGGCTAGCGGGAAAGAGACCCAGTACTTC,CASSQDPLASGKETQYF
TRBV10-1,.,TRBJ2-5,TRBD1,TGCGCCAGCAGTTATCGGACAGGGGTTCAGGAGACCCAGTACTTC,CASSYRTGVQETQYF
TRBV28,.,TRBJ2-7,.,TGTGCCAGCAGTCTCTCGGGGGCCTACGAGCAGTACTTC,CASSLSGAYEQYF
TRBV7-3,.,TRBJ1-2,.,TGTGCCAGCAGCTTATCTGGAGGCTATGGCTACACCTTC,CASSLSGGYGYTF
TRBV12-3/TRBV12-4,.,TRBJ1-1,TRBD1,TGTGCCAGCACTTCAGGGGGATCTGAAGCTTTCTTT,CASTSGGSEAFF
TRBV15,many,TRBJ2-7,TRBD2,TGTGCCACCAGCAACGGGATAGGCGGGGGGACCTACGAGCAGTACTTC,CATSNGIGGGTYEQYF
TRBV10-3,.,TRBJ2-2,TRBD1,TGTGCCATCAGTGAGGGACAGGGGGCGAACACCGGGGAGCTGTTTTTT,CAISEGQGANTGELFF
TRBV7-8,.,TRBJ2-3,.,TGTGCCAGCAGCTTAGTGAGTGGAGCTAGCACAGATACGCAGTATTTT,CASSLVSGASTDTQYF
TRBV30,.,TRBJ2-1,.,TGTGCCTGGAGCAAGGGACTTGGTGAGAATGAGCAGTTCTTC,CAWSKGLGENEQFF
TRBV27,once,TRBJ1-2,TRBD1,TGTGCCAGCAGAGACAGGGGTTCAGCTAACTATGGCTACACCTTC,CASRDRGSANYGYTF
TRBV9,few,TRBJ1-4,TRBD1,TGTGCCAGCAGCGTAGGGGAGACAGGGCGGGAAAAACTGTTTTTT,CASSVGETGREKLFF
TRBV11-3,.,TRBJ2-1,.,TGTGCCAGCAGCTCTAATTTACGGGGAACTGAGCAGTTCTTC,CASSSNLRGTEQFF
TRBV12-3/TRBV12-4,few,TRBJ2-1,TRBD1,TGTGCCAGCAGTTTCGGACAGGGTGGTCCGCAGTTCTTC,CASSFGQGGPQFF
TRBV5-6,.,TRBJ2-5,.,TGTGCCAGCAGCCACTATATGGAGGAGACCCAGTACTTC,CASSHYMEETQYF
TRBV7-8,.,TRBJ2-5,TRBD2,TGTGCCAGCAGTTCCCTAGGAGCGGGGGGGCCGGAGACCCAGTACTTC,CASSSLGAGGPETQYF
TRBV30,few,TRBJ2-3,.,TGTGCCTGGAGTGTAGGGTCAGGGGACACAGATACGCAGTATTTT,CAWSVGSGDTDTQYF
TRBV11-2,.,TRBJ2-1,TRBD2,TGTGCCAGCAGCCTATCTAGCGGGGGGGCTGGTGAGCAGTTCTTC,CASSLSSGGAGEQFF
TRBV3-1/TRBV3-2,.,TRBJ1-1,.,TGTGCCAGCAGCCAGGCCGGGACTCGAAAATCGAACACTGAAGCTTTCTTT,CASSQAGTRKSNTEAFF
TRBV7-6,.,TRBJ2-1,TRBD2,TGTGCCAGCAGCCCTCTAGCGGGAGTATCATCGGATGAGCAGTTCTTC,CASSPLAGVSSDEQFF
TRBV18,.,TRBJ1-6,TRBD1,TGTGCCAGCTCACTCGACAGGGCTGTCTCACCCCTCCACTTT,CASSLDRAVSPLHF
TRBV7-3,.,TRBJ2-5,.,TGTGCCAGCAGCTTATATGGGGGGATCGGGGAGACCCAGTACTTC,CASSLYGGIGETQYF
TRBV5-1,.,TRBJ1-1,TRBD1,TGCGCCAGCAGCCCAGGGGGTGGTGAAGCTTTCTTT,CASSPGGGEAFF
TRBV7-2,.,TRBJ2-4,TRBD2,TGTGCCAGCAGCCTAGATGGGCAGCGGGAGACCATTCAGTACTTC,CASSLDGQRETIQYF
TRBV7-2,.,TRBJ1-2,TRBD1,TGTGCCAGCAGCCGTTCGACAGGGGGCGGCTATGGCTACACCTTC,CASSRSTGGGYGYTF
TRBV18,.,TRBJ2-5,.,TGTGCCAGCTCACCACTACCCCCAGGTCTTGAGACCCAGTACTTC,CASSPLPPGLETQYF
TRBV12-3/TRBV12-4,few,TRBJ1-2,.,TGTGCCAGCAGTTTTAGATATGGCTACACCTTC,CASSFRYGYTF
TRBV7-8,.,TRBJ1-1,.,TGTGCCAGCAGCCAAGGGGGGAACACTGAAGCTTTCTTT,CASSQGGNTEAFF
TRBV7-9,.,TRBJ2-1,TRBD1,TGTGCCAGCAGCTTAGGGGACAGATACAATGAGCAGTTCTTC,CASSLGDRYNEQFF
TRBV5-4,once,TRBJ2-5,.,TGTGCCAGCAGCCTGGGGGCGGGCCAAGAGACCCAGTACTTC,CASSLGAGQETQYF
TRBV4-2,once,TRBJ1-1,.,TGTGCCAGCAGCCAAGACAGGGGTTTTAGCGCTGAAGCTTTCTTT,CASSQDRGFSAEAFF
TRBV6-6,.,TRBJ1-1,.,TGTGCCAGCAGTTGGAGGTTGAACACTGAAGCTTTCTTT,CASSWRLNTEAFF
TRBV5-6,.,TRBJ2-7,TRBD1,TGTGCCAGCAGCTTCTGGACAGGGCGGGAGCAGTACTTC,CASSFWTGREQYF
TRBV6-5,.,TRBJ2-2,TRBD2,TGTGCCAGCAGTTCGGGAGGGGGGGGTGGCACCGGGGAGCTGTTTTTT,CASSSGGGGGTGELFF
TRBV4-2,.,TRBJ1-1,.,TGTGCCAGCAGCCAAGATGGCGGACAGATAAACACTGAAGCTTTCTTT,CASSQDGGQINTEAFF
TRBV9,.,TRBJ2-5,.,TGTGCCAGCAGCGTAGGAGTTCAACCTCAAGAGACCCAGTACTTC,CASSVGVQPQETQYF
TRBV7-2,.,TRBJ2-7,TRBD2,TGTGCCAGCAGCTTAAAGCGGGAGGGGTCCTACGAGCAGTACTTC,CASSLKREGSYEQYF
TRBV6-5,.,TRBJ1-2,TRBD1,TGTGCCAGCAGGGGGACAGGGGAAGTAAACTATGGCTACACCTTC,CASRGTGEVNYGYTF
TRBV7-2,.,TRBJ1-4,.,TGTGCCAGCAGCTTAGTACGCGGAGGGACTAATGAAAAACTGTTTTTT,CASSLVRGGTNEKLFF
TRBV10-3,.,TRBJ1-6,TRBD1,TGTGCCATTCGGACAGGGTGGGATAATTCACCCCTCCACTTT,CAIRTGWDNSPLHF
TRBV7-2,.,TRBJ2-3,.,TGTGCCAGCAGCTTAGTTGGACTACCAAGCACAGATACGCAGTATTTT,CASSLVGLPSTDTQYF
TRBV18,.,TRBJ1-2,TRBD1,TGTGCCAGCTCACCGGGACAGGGCCCTAACTATGGCTACACCTTC,CASSPGQGPNYGYTF
TRBV30,many,TRBJ1-2,TRBD1,TGTGCCTGGATGCGGGACAGGGGGCACTATGGCTACACCTTC,CAWMRDRGHYGYTF
TRBV29-1,.,TRBJ2-2,.,TGCAGCGGGGGGGAGAGGGACACCGGGGAGCTGTTTTTT,CSGGERDTGELFF